The sequence of this T cell receptor (beta chain) was determined in a study of T cells in Graves' hyperthyroidism and ophthalmopathy. The germline V gene encodes CDR1 MGHRA and CDR2 YSYEKL. This CDR3 has 16 amino acids. With 3 bases clipped from V and 3 bases from J, the junction kept 6 bases outside the gene matches. Researchers amplified the TCR beta CDR3 regions from RNA transcripts. RT-PCR in the first round (using the HTBI primer set) targeted the TCR CDR3. Each CDR3 protein gets one entry after TCRdb re-called the multiplex PCR reads with MiXCR. The table lists some 350,000 distinct CDR3 sequences, roughly 15% of them singletons. This clonotype was recorded a few times. Its antigen is not identified. The study, taken as a whole, reports: Before onset, ophthalmopathy was predicted by the model a median around 6 months earlier. Most clonotypes expanded in thyroid above 0.001 were likewise present in blood. A model built on 13 V-J features separated ophthalmopathy from stable hyperthyroidism.

Sequencing input: blood. The origin of this receptor is a woman aged 55-69 years with Graves' ophthalmopathy. V gene TRBV4-1 combines with J gene TRBJ1-5; 9 bases match TRBD1. The CDR3 reads CASSHPGQGFNQPQHF. In DNA form, the CDR3 reads TGCGCCAGCAGCCACCCGGGACAGGGCTTCAATCAGCCCCAGCATTTT.